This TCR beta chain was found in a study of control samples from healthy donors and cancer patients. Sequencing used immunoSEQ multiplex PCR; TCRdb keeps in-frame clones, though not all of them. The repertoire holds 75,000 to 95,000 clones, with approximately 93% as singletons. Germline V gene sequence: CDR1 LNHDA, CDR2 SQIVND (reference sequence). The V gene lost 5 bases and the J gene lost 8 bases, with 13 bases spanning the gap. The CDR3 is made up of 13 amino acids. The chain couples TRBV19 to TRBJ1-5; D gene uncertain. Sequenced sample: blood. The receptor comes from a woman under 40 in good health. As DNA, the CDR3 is TGTGCCAGTAGTTACTATACACGGGAGCCCCAGCATTTT. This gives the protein CASSYYTREPQHF. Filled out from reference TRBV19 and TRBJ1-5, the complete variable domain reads DGGITQSPKYLFRKEGQNVTLSCEQNLNHDAMYWYRQDPGQGLRLIYYSQIVNDFQKGDIAEGYSVSREKKESFPLTVTSAQKNPTAFYLCASSYYTREPQHFGDGTRLSIL.